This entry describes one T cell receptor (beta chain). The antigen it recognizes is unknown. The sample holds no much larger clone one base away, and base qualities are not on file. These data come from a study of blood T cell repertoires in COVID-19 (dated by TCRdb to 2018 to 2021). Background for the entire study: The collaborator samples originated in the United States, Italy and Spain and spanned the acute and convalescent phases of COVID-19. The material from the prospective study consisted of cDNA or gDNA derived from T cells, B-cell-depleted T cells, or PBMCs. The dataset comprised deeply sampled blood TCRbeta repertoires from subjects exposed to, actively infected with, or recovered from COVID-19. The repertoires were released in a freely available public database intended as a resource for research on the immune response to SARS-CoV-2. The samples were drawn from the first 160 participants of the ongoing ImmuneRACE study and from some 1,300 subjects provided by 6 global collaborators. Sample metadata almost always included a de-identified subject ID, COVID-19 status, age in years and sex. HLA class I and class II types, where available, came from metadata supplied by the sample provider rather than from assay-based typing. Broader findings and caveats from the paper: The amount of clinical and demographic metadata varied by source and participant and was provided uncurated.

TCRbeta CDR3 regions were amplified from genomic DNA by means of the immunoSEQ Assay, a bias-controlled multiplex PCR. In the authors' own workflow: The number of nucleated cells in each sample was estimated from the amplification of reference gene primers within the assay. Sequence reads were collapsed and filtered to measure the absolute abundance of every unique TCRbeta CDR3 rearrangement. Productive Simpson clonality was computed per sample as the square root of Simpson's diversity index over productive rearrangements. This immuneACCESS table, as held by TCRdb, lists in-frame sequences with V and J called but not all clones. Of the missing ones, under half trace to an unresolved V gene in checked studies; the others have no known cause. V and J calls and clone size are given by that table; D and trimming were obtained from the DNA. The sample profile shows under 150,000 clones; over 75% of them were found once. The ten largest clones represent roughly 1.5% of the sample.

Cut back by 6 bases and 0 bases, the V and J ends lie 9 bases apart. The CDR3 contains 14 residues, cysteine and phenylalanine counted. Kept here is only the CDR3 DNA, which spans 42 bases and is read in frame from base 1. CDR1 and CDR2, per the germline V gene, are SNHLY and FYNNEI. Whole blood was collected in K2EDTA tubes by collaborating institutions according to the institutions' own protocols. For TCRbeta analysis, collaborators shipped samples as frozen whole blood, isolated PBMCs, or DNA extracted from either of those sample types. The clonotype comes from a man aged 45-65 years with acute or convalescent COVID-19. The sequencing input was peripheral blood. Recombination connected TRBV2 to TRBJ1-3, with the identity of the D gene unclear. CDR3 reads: CASRPYNSGNTIYF. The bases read TGTGCCAGCAGACCTTACAACTCTGGAAACACCATATATTTT.